Listed here are 15 T cell receptor beta chains from one sample, sequenced in a study of Graves' ophthalmopathy and Graves' hyperthyroidism (dated by TCRdb to 2016 to 2019). The sequencer was an Illumina HiSeq 2000. TCR beta CDR3 regions were amplified from RNA transcripts for repertoire sequencing. A first-round RT-PCR used HTBI primers with the Qiagen OneStep RT-PCR kit, followed by a second-round multiplex PCR, size selection and purification. TCRdb reanalyzed the raw reads on its own, using fastp at Q25 for trimming and MiXCR for clone calling, and kept in-frame beta chains. Every entry covers one CDR3 protein and lists the most common genes and DNA from its rows. Here the sample has a few hundred thousand distinct CDR3 sequences; roughly a sixth occur a single time. Jointly, the top ten make up approximately 2.4% of the sample. Material: peripheral blood. Source of these receptors: an adult woman with stable Graves' hyperthyroidism.

This clonotype came up many times. The CDR3 DNA is TGTGCCAGCAGTGTAAGGACTAGCGTCGAGCAGTACTTC. Translated: CASSVRTSVEQYF. V usage is TRBV2 and J usage is TRBJ2-7; 9 nucleotides line up with TRBD2. CDR1 and CDR2 from the germline V gene are SNHLY and FYNNEI. The CDR3 covers 13 residues. V was clipped by 4 bases and J by 6 bases; unmatched bases: 4.

This clonotype was counted many times. The chain is built from TRBV5-1 and TRBJ1-1, with 8 bases lining up with TRBD1. CDR3 length: 15 residues. The V gene end was trimmed by 4 bases and the J gene end by 1 base; junction bases not matched to a gene: 6. The germline V gene has CDR1 SGHRS and CDR2 YFSETQ. The CDR3 coding sequence is TGCGCCAGCAGCCTCTGGACAGGGTCGAACACTGAAGCTTTCTTT. Protein: CASSLWTGSNTEAFF.

As concerns this clonotype: A much larger clone differs by one base, so this may be a read error. The chain couples TRBV6-2 or TRBV6-3 to TRBJ2-5; the D gene is possibly TRBD2 (6 bases). The V gene's germline CDR1 is MNHEY and CDR2 SVGEGT. The CDR3 consists of 16 residues. The DNA of the CDR3 is TGTGCCAGCAATACCTACGGGGGATCGTACCAAGGGACCCAGTACTTC. It encodes CASNTYGGSYQGTQYF.

This clonotype was observed many times. The chain uses TRBV6-2 or TRBV6-3 and TRBJ2-4; TRBD1 matches 8 bases. The CDR3 consists of 16 residues. The germline gives CDR1 MNHEY, CDR2 SVGEGT. V lost 6 bases to trimming and J lost 2 bases; unmatched junction nucleotides: 9. The CDR3 reads CASSPDRGATKNIQYF. The CDR3 DNA reads as TGTGCCAGCAGCCCAGACAGGGGCGCAACCAAAAACATTCAGTACTTC.

This clonotype was seen many times. J is TRBJ2-5 and V is TRBV20-1; no firm D call. Looked up from germline, CDR1 is DFQATT and CDR2 is SNEGSKA (reference sequence). The CDR3 consists of 11 residues. Between the trimmed V and J ends, which lost 1 base and 1 base, there was a span of 1 base. The CDR3 DNA is TGCAGTGCTAGAGTCCAAGAGACCCAGTACTTC. Encoded protein: CSARVQETQYF.

Many counts were recorded for this clonotype. The rearrangement joins TRBV12-3 or TRBV12-4 to TRBJ1-1; D might be TRBD1 (6 bases). The length of the CDR3 is 14 residues. The V and J ends lost 5 bases and 8 bases respectively, with 18 bases between them. The CDR3 protein is CASSPTGARMEAFF. The CDR3, as DNA: TGTGCCAGCAGTCCTACGGGGGCCCGGATGGAAGCTTTCTTT.

This clonotype was seen at least ten times. The chain links TRBV5-6 to TRBJ2-2, with 8 bases fitting TRBD1. This CDR3 spans 15 amino acids. Trimming at V came to 4 bases and at J to 4 bases, leaving 6 bases not matched to a gene. Germline V CDR1 and CDR2: SGHDT, YYEEEE. Written as DNA, the CDR3 is TGTGCCAGCAGCCCGGACAGGGTCAGCACCGGGGAGCTGTTTTTT. This encodes CASSPDRVSTGELFF.

This clonotype has a count of ten or more. The chain has TRBV27 and TRBJ2-7; D is perhaps TRBD1 or TRBD2 (5 bases each). The CDR3 has 14 amino acids. Deletions cut 2 bases from V and 3 bases from J, with 11 bases between. Germline V gene lookup returns CDR1 MNHEY and CDR2 SMNVEV (reference sequence). The CDR3 sequence: CASSLGGQGYEQYF. In nucleotides, the CDR3 is TGTGCCAGCAGTTTAGGAGGTCAGGGCTACGAGCAGTACTTC.

The V gene is TRBV28, the J gene TRBJ2-7; D gene uncertain. Germline V gene sequence: CDR1 MDHEN, CDR2 SYDVKM. The CDR3 is 16 residues long. Trimming cost V 6 bases and J 2 bases, with 20 bases left between them. DNA of the CDR3: TGTGCCAGCAGGGCCTTTGACCAATCCTCAACCTACGAGCAGTACTTC. Translating it yields CASRAFDQSSTYEQYF.

This clonotype was found many times. This chain connects TRBV28 to TRBJ2-7; no firm D call. Trimming left V 5 bases short and J 3 bases short, with 8 bases between. The CDR3 has 12 residues. Germline V CDR1 and CDR2: MDHEN, SYDVKM. The CDR3 reads CASSPYFYEQYF. CDR3 nucleotide sequence: TGTGCCAGCAGTCCGTACTTCTACGAGCAGTACTTC.

This clonotype was seen at least ten times. The chain carries TRBV20-1 and TRBJ2-7, with a tentative D call TRBD1 (6 bases). The CDR3 spans 14 residues. Trimming removed 1 base at V and 6 bases at J, with 16 bases between. The V gene's germline CDR1 is DFQATT and CDR2 SNEGSKA (reference sequence). The CDR3: CSARVQGMGVEQYF. CDR3 DNA: TGCAGTGCTAGAGTCCAGGGGATGGGGGTCGAGCAGTACTTC.

Many counts were recorded for this clonotype. J is TRBJ2-7 and V is TRBV24-1; perhaps TRBD2 as D (5 bases). The germline gives CDR1 KGHDR, CDR2 SFDVKD. This CDR3 contains 15 residues. Trimming pared 5 bases from V and 4 bases from J, leaving 17 bases between. CDR3: CATSARAESLYEQYF. The DNA of the CDR3 is TGTGCCACCAGTGCACGAGCGGAGTCCCTTTACGAGCAGTACTTC.

The sample holds many counts of this clonotype. The genes are TRBV7-9 and TRBJ2-7, with D unresolved. Germline values: CDR1 SEHNR, CDR2 FQNEAQ (reference sequence). V lost 4 bases to trimming and J lost 8 bases, with 15 bases between them. CDR3 length equals 13 residues. CDR3 in amino acids: CASSSQQTSQQYF. Here the CDR3 DNA reads TGTGCCAGCAGCTCCCAGCAGACAAGCCAGCAGTACTTC.

As concerns this clonotype: A much larger clone lies a single base off, so this may be a read error. The V call is TRBV30, the J call TRBJ1-2; D may be TRBD1 (5 bases). The V end was cut by 4 bases, the J end by 5 bases, with 14 bases between. The CDR3 totals 13 residues. Germline V CDR1 and CDR2: GTSNPN, SVGIG (reference sequence). CDR3 coding DNA: TGTGCCTGGACTTGGGGCAGCATTTATGGCTACACCTTC. Protein sequence: CAWTWGSIYGYTF.

This clonotype appeared many times. The rearrangement links TRBV5-1 to TRBJ2-2; D unclear. Trimming left V 0 bases short and J 1 base short, with 10 bases between. The germline gives CDR1 SGHRS, CDR2 YFSETQ. The CDR3 length is 16 residues. The CDR3 is CASSLESGGNTGELFF. The CDR3 DNA reads as TGCGCCAGCAGCTTGGAGTCTGGCGGGAACACCGGGGAGCTGTTTTTT.